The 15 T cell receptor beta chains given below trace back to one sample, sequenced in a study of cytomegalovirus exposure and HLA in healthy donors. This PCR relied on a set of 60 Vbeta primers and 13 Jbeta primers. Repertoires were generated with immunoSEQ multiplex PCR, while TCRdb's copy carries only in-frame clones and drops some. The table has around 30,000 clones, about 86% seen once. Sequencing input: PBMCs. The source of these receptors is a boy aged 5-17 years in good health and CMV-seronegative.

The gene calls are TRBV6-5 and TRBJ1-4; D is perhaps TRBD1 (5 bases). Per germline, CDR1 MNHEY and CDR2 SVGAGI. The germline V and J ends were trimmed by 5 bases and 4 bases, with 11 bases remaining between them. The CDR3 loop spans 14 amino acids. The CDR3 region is CASSLRVVNEKLFF. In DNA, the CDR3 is TGTGCCAGCAGTCTCAGGGTAGTTAATGAAAAACTGTTTTTT.

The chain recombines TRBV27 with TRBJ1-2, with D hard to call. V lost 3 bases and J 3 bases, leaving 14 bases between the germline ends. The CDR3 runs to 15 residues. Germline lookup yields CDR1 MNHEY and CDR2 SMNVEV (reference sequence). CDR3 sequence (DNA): TGTGCCAGCAGTTTCGAGGCGAAGAGAGACTATGGCTACACCTTC. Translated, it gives CASSFEAKRDYGYTF.

CDR3 coding DNA: TGCGCCAGCAGCCTCCGGGACAGTCCTGGAAACACCATATATTTT. Amino acids: CASSLRDSPGNTIYF. This sequence joins TRBV4-1 and TRBJ1-3, with 7 bases fitting TRBD1. Germline CDR1 MGHRA, CDR2 YSYEKL. This CDR3 spans 15 amino acids. Trimming took 4 bases from V and 2 from J; bases not matched to a gene: 5.

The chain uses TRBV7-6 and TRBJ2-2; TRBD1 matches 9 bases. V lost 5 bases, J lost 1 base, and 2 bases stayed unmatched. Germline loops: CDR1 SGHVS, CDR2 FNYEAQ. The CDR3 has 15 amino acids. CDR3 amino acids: CASSRGQGNTGELFF. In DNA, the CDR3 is TGTGCCAGCAGCCGGGGACAGGGGAACACCGGGGAGCTGTTTTTT.

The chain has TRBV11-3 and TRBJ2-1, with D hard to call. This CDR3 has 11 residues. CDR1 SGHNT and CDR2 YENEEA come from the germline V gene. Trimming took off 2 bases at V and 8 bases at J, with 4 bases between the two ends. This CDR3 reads CASSLSDEQFF. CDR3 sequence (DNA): TGTGCCAGCAGCTTATCGGATGAGCAGTTCTTC.

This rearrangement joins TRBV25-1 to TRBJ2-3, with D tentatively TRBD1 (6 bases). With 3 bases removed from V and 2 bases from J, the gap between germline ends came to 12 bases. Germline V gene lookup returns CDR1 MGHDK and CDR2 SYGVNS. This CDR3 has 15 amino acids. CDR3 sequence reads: CASSDYTGPTDTQYF. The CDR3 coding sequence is TGTGCCAGCAGTGATTATACAGGGCCCACAGATACGCAGTATTTT.

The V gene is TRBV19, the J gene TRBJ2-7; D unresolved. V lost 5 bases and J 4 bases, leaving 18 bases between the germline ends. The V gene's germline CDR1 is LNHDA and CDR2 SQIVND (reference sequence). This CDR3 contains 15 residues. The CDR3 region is CASSSLLKPKYEQYF. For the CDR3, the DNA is TGTGCCAGTAGTTCACTCCTCAAACCAAAATACGAGCAGTACTTC.

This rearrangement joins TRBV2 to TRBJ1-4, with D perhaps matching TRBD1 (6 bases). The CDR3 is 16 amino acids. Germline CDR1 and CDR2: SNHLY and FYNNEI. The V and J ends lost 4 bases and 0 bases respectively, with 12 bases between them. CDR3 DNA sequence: TGTGCCAGCAGTGGCGGACAGTTAGCAACTAATGAAAAACTGTTTTTT. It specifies CASSGGQLATNEKLFF.

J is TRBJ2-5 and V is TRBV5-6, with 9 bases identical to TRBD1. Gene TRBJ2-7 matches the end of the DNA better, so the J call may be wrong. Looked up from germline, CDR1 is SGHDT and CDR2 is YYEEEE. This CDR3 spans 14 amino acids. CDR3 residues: CASSHRTGEYEQYF. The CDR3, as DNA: TGTGCCAGCAGCCACAGGACAGGGGAATACGAGCAGTACTTC.

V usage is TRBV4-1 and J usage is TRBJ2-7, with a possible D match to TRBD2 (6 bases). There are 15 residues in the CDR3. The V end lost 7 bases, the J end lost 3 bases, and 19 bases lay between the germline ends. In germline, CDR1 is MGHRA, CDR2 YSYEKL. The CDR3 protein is CASNHLGDCCYEQYF. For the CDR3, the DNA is TGCGCCAGCAACCACCTAGGGGACTGCTGCTACGAGCAGTACTTC.

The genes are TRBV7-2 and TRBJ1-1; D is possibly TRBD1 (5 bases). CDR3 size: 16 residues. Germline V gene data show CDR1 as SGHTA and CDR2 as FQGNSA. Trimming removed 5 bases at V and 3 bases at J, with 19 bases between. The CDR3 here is CASSTQGPVGYTEAFF. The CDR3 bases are TGTGCCAGCAGCACGCAGGGTCCGGTGGGGTACACTGAAGCTTTCTTT.

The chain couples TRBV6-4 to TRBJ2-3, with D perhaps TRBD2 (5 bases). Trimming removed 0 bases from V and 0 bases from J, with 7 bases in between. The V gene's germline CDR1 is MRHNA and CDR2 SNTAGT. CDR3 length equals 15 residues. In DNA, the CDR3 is TGTGCCAGCAGTGACTCCGCGGGTAGCACAGATACGCAGTATTTT. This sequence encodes CASSDSAGSTDTQYF.

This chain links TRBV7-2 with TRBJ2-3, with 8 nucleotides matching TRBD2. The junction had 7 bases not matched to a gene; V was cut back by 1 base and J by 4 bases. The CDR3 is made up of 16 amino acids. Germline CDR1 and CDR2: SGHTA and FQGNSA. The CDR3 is CASSLVPAGESDTQYF. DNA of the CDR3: TGTGCCAGCAGCTTAGTCCCAGCGGGGGAGTCAGATACGCAGTATTTT.

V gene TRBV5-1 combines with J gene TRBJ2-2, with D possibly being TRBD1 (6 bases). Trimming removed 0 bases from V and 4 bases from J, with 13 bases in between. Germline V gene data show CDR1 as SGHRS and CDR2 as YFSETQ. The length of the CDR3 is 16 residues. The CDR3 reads CASSLVAGDFTGELFF. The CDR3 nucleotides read TGCGCCAGCAGCTTGGTGGCAGGGGATTTCACCGGGGAGCTGTTTTTT.

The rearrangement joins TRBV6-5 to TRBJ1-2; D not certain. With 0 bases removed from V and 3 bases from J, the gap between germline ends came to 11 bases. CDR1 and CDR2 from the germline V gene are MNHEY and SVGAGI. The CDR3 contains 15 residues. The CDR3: CASSYSHGLDYGYTF. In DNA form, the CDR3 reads TGTGCCAGCAGTTACTCCCACGGGTTGGACTATGGCTACACCTTC.